A single sample gave rise to the 19 T cell receptor beta chains below, sequenced in a study of T cells in Graves' hyperthyroidism and ophthalmopathy. Amplification yielded TCR beta CDR3 regions, with RNA transcripts as the source. Using the HTBI primer set, a first-round RT-PCR was run on the TCR CDR3. TCRdb reanalysed the multiplex PCR reads using MiXCR and keeps one entry per CDR3 protein. Here the sample spans 400,000 or so distinct CDR3 sequences, 11% to 15% being singletons. The sequencing sample was made of blood. The receptor source for this set is a man over 45 with Graves' ophthalmopathy.

This clonotype was detected many times. The chain carries TRBV6-5 and TRBJ2-7; TRBD2 might be the D (5 bases). This CDR3 has 12 amino acids. The germline V gene encodes CDR1 MNHEY and CDR2 SVGAGI. V was pared by 0 bases and J by 7 bases, with 7 bases between. The CDR3 loop reads CASSYSRGEQYF. The DNA of the CDR3 is TGTGCCAGCAGTTACTCCCGAGGGGAGCAGTACTTC.

This clonotype was detected only once. Being one base from a much bigger clone, this may be a read error. The chain joins TRBV24-1 to TRBJ2-3; 9 bases fit TRBD2. CDR3 length: 17 residues. The germline V gene has CDR1 KGHDR and CDR2 SFDVKD. The junction had 11 bases not matched to a gene; V was cut back by 4 bases and J by 4 bases. The CDR3 bases are TGTGCCACCAGTGAAACTGGCGGGAGGGCCCATCCAGATACGCAGTATTTT. Translation: CATSETGGRAHPDTQYF.

In this sample, this clonotype turned up many times. This chain links TRBV7-8 with TRBJ2-3; the D is unclear. The CDR3 runs to 13 residues. Looked up from germline, CDR1 is SGHVS and CDR2 is FQNEAQ. With 5 bases removed from V and 0 bases from J, the gap between germline ends came to 6 bases. CDR3 sequence: CASSPQSTDTQYF. The CDR3 region has the DNA TGTGCCAGCAGCCCACAAAGCACAGATACGCAGTATTTT. Supplemented by reference TRBV7-8 and TRBJ2-3, the full variable domain reads GAGVSQSPRYKVAKRGQDVALRCDPISGHVSLFWYQQALGQGPEFLTYFQNEAQLDKSGLPSDRFFAERPEGSVSTLKIQRTQQEDSAVYLCASSPQSTDTQYFGPGTRLTVL.

This clonotype came up many times. This sequence joins TRBV20-1 and TRBJ2-5, with 13 bases that match TRBD2. The ends lost 2 bases at V and 4 bases at J; junction bases unmatched: 4. The germline V gene encodes CDR1 DFQATT and CDR2 SNEGSKA (reference sequence). There are 15 residues in the CDR3. The CDR3 loop reads CSARQGLAGRETQYF. For the CDR3, the DNA is TGCAGTGCTAGACAGGGACTAGCGGGAAGAGAGACCCAGTACTTC.

Many counts were recorded for this clonotype. The chain combines TRBV11-3 with TRBJ2-1; D not resolved. Trimming took 4 bases from V and 0 from J, leaving 4 bases between them. CDR3 size: 13 residues. Per germline, CDR1 SGHNT and CDR2 YENEEA. CDR3 coding DNA: TGTGCCAGCAGCTCTTCCTCCTACAATGAGCAGTTCTTC. Amino acids: CASSSSSYNEQFF.

At least ten counts were recorded for this clonotype. V is TRBV27 and J is TRBJ2-7; D possibly corresponds to TRBD1 (6 bases). CDR1 MNHEY and CDR2 SMNVEV come from the germline V gene (reference sequence). V lost 3 bases, J lost 3 bases, and 15 bases lay in between. This CDR3 has 15 residues. In nucleotides, the CDR3 is TGTGCCAGCAGTTTCATTGCCGGGACAAGCTACGAGCAGTACTTC. Translation gives CASSFIAGTSYEQYF.

The gene calls are TRBV25-1 and TRBJ1-3, with TRBD1 matching over 7 bases. Looked up from germline, CDR1 is MGHDK and CDR2 is SYGVNS. The junction had 4 bases not matched to a gene; V was cut back by 8 bases and J by 6 bases. This CDR3 has 12 residues. The CDR3: CASGDSLNTIYF. In DNA, the CDR3 is TGTGCCAGCGGGGACAGCCTAAACACCATATATTTT.

This clonotype appeared many times. The chain employs TRBV20-1 and TRBJ1-2, with a tentative D call TRBD1 (6 bases). Per germline, CDR1 DFQATT and CDR2 SNEGSKA (reference sequence). The CDR3 has 13 amino acids. V gave up 0 bases and J gave up 4 bases, with 9 bases separating them. In DNA form, the CDR3 reads TGCAGTGCTAGAGATGACAGGATCTATGGCTACACCTTC. Translation: CSARDDRIYGYTF.

This clonotype was counted ten times or more. The chain combines TRBV27 with TRBJ2-7, with 9 bases lining up with TRBD1. Germline CDR1 MNHEY, CDR2 SMNVEV (reference sequence). J was trimmed by 5 bases and V by 6 bases; bases with no gene match: 5. The CDR3 runs to 13 residues. CDR3 protein: CASSWTGVDEQYF. DNA for the CDR3: TGTGCCAGCAGCTGGACAGGGGTGGACGAGCAGTACTTC.

This clonotype was detected ten times or more. The rearrangement uses TRBV7-2 and TRBJ2-3; 8 nucleotides align to TRBD2. The CDR3 has 15 amino acids. The V segment lost 6 bases and the J segment 0 bases; nucleotides outside the gene matches: 5. CDR1 and CDR2 (germline): SGHTA, FQGNSA. DNA for the CDR3: TGTGCCAGCAGACTAACTAGCGGAAGCACAGATACGCAGTATTTT. Its translation is CASRLTSGSTDTQYF.

In its sample, this clonotype was seen a few times. The chain couples TRBV4-1 to TRBJ2-1; no firm D call. The CDR3 loop spans 14 amino acids. The V end lost 5 bases, the J end lost 6 bases, and 14 bases lay between the germline ends. Germline V gene sequence: CDR1 MGHRA, CDR2 YSYEKL. CDR3 residues: CASSKATEANEQFF. The CDR3 DNA reads as TGCGCCAGCAGCAAAGCAACAGAAGCCAATGAGCAGTTCTTC.

This clonotype appeared a few times. The chain combines TRBV12-3 or TRBV12-4 with TRBJ2-5; D could derive from TRBD1 or TRBD2 (5 bases each). CDR3 length: 15 residues. V was shortened by 3 bases and J by 4 bases, with 15 bases between the two germline ends. The CDR3 DNA is TGTGCCAGCAGTTTGAGGTTGAGGGGACGAGAGACCCAGTACTTC. Translated, it gives CASSLRLRGRETQYF.

In this sample, this clonotype turned up many times. The chain uses TRBV3-1 and TRBJ2-3; the D is unclear. The CDR3 loop spans 16 amino acids. The V gene's germline CDR1 is LGHDT and CDR2 YNNKEL (reference sequence). V lost 4 bases to trimming and J lost 6 bases, with 20 bases between them. The CDR3 reads CASSLRGGPSVDTQYF. CDR3 nucleotides: TGTGCCAGCAGCCTACGCGGTGGTCCGTCGGTGGATACGCAGTATTTT.

At least ten counts were recorded for this clonotype. The chain joins TRBV6-1 to TRBJ1-1, with D perhaps matching TRBD1 (6 bases). The CDR3 spans 16 residues. The V gene lost 7 bases and the J gene lost 3 bases, with 21 bases spanning the gap. Per the germline V gene, CDR1 is MNHNS and CDR2 is SASEGT. The CDR3 DNA sequence: TGTGCCAGCACCAACGTTGCAGGGGCCGCATACACTGAAGCTTTCTTT. Residues: CASTNVAGAAYTEAFF.

This clonotype came up many times. The chain combines TRBV5-6 with TRBJ2-5; tentatively, D is TRBD1 (6 bases). This CDR3 region has 15 residues. Per germline, CDR1 SGHDT and CDR2 YYEEEE. V shed 3 bases and J shed 5 bases, with 17 bases lying between them. The CDR3 reads CASSSNPGGRETQYF. The CDR3 bases are TGTGCCAGCAGCTCAAACCCTGGGGGCAGGGAGACCCAGTACTTC.

The chain is built from TRBV9 and TRBJ2-3, with 11 nucleotides matching TRBD2. The length of the CDR3 is 18 residues. With 4 bases clipped from V and 2 bases from J, the junction kept 12 bases outside the gene matches. Germline assignment: CDR1 SGDLS and CDR2 YYNGEE. The chain's CDR3 is CASSLQGRLAGTTDTQYF. The CDR3 DNA reads as TGTGCCAGCAGCCTTCAGGGAAGACTAGCGGGAACCACAGATACGCAGTATTTT.

This clonotype was counted only a few times. The chain has TRBV12-3 or TRBV12-4 and TRBJ1-5; 7 bases are shared with TRBD1. Trimming at V came to 6 bases and at J to 4 bases, leaving 6 bases not matched to a gene. This CDR3 contains 14 residues. This chain's CDR3 is CASSWTGGNQPQHF. The CDR3, as DNA: TGTGCCAGCAGCTGGACAGGTGGGAATCAGCCCCAGCATTTT.

This clonotype was seen a handful of times. The chain recombines TRBV9 with TRBJ2-3; the D gene is possibly TRBD1 (5 bases). Germline CDR1 is SGDLS and CDR2 is YYNGEE. V lost 2 bases, J lost 2 bases, and 9 bases lay in between. This CDR3 has 14 residues. CDR3 residues: CASSVTRVTDTQYF. CDR3 sequence (DNA): TGTGCCAGCAGCGTCACCAGGGTCACAGATACGCAGTATTTT.

This clonotype was picked up a small number of times. The CDR3 region is CASSQLSISAGAKNIQYF. CDR3 coding DNA: TGTGCCAGCAGCCAGCTTTCAATCTCCGCGGGGGCCAAAAACATTCAGTACTTC. This chain connects TRBV5-4 to TRBJ2-4; D may be TRBD2 (6 bases). Germline CDR1 SGHNT, CDR2 YYREEE (reference sequence). This CDR3 spans 18 amino acids. V was shortened by 4 bases and J by 1 base, with 21 bases between the two germline ends.